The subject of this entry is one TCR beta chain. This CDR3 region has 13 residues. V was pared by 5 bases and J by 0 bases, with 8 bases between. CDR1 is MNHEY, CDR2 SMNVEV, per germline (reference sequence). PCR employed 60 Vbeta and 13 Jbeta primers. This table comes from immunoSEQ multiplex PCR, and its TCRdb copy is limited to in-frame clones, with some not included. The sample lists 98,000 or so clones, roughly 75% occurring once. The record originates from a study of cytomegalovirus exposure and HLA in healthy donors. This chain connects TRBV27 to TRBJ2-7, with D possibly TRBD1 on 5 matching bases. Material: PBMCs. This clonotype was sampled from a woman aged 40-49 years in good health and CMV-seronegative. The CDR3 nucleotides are TGTGCCAGCAGTCCAGGGAACTCCTACGAGCAGTACTTC. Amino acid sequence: CASSPGNSYEQYF.